The clone carrying this T cell receptor (beta chain) has only a few counts. The data stem from a study of blood T cell repertoires in COVID-19. Study-wide context: COVID-19 samples collected from the United States, Italy and Spain covered acute and convalescent phases. PBMCs, B-cell-depleted T cells, or T cells were the source of the cDNA or gDNA that made up the material.

Trimming took off 7 bases at V and 6 bases at J, with 13 bases between the two ends. This CDR3 is 13 amino acids long. Germline CDR1 reads SNHLY; CDR2 reads FYNNEI. In the authors' workflow: Nucleated cell number was recorded as an estimate derived from reference gene primer amplification. The method was immunoSEQ multiplex PCR; TCRdb's version includes in-frame clones alone and lacks a portion of them. The DNA was the basis for D and trimming; V, J and clone size are from that table. The repertoire has some 150,000 clones, under 85% of them found once; the top ten carry roughly 8.3%. The clonotype comes from an elderly woman in a cohort sampled during active or convalescent COVID-19. The rearrangement joins TRBV2 to TRBJ1-5, with D possibly TRBD1 on 5 matching bases. The sample was peripheral blood. The CDR3 loop reads CASNLRDSQPQHF. The CDR3 DNA reads as TGTGCCAGCAATCTCAGGGATAGTCAGCCCCAGCATTTT.